The source of this TCR beta chain is a study of tumor-infiltrating lymphocytes in primary liver carcinoma. Study details: Yields of productive TCRbeta reads ranged from roughly 3.5 to 7.13 million per sample and were similar across tissue types.

V lost 5 bases to trimming and J lost 1 base, with 14 bases between them. The CDR3 extends over 15 amino acids. Looked up from germline, CDR1 is MNHEY and CDR2 is SVGAGI. Without any cell sorting, about 18-31 mg of bulk tissue yielded co-extracted RNA and DNA. Five separate regions were sampled from each tumor. Every tumor specimen contained over 85% viable tumor cells. With around 520 ng total RNA as template and a constant-region primer, TCR beta cDNA was made. Each TCR beta library was derived from three nested multiplex PCR rounds that employed slightly modified ARM-PCR. Investigators reported that the first two PCR rounds, at roughly 10 cycles each, used TRBV1-TRBV30 forward primers with a C-beta reverse primer. TCRdb ran MiXCR on the multiplex PCR reads and lists one entry per CDR3 protein. The profile covers 50,000 or so distinct CDR3 sequences, with around 82% appearing a single time and roughly 25% taken by the ten largest.

The receptor comes from a middle-aged man with primary liver carcinoma and hepatitis B virus infection. The sample comprised liver tumor tissue from sampling region 5. The subset denotes: tumor region T5, tumor centre. The rearrangement uses TRBV6-5 and TRBJ1-2, with D unresolved. The CDR3 sequence: CASSIWRGINYGYTF. The CDR3 DNA reads as TGTGCCAGCAGTATATGGAGAGGGATTAACTATGGCTACACCTTC.